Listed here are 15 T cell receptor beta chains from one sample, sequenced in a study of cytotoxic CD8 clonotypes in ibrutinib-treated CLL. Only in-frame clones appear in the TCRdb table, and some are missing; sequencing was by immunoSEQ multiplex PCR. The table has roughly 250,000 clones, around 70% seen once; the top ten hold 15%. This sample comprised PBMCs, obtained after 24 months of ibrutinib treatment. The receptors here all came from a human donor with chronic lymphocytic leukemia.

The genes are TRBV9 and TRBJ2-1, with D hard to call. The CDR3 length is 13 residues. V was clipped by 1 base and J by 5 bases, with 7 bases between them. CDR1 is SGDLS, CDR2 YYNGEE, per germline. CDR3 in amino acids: CASSVSRHNEQFF. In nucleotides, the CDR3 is TGTGCCAGCAGCGTATCACGTCACAATGAGCAGTTCTTC.

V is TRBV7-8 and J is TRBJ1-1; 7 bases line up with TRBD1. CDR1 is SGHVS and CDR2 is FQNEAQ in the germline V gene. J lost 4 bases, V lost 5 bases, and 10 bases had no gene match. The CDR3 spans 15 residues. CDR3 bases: TGTGCCAGCAGCCCGAGACAGGGATCGAGCACTGAAGCTTTCTTT. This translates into CASSPRQGSSTEAFF. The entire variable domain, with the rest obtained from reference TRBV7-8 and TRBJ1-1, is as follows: GAGVSQSPRYKVAKRGQDVALRCDPISGHVSLFWYQQALGQGPEFLTYFQNEAQLDKSGLPSDRFFAERPEGSVSTLKIQRTQQEDSAVYLCASSPRQGSSTEAFFGQGTRLTVV.

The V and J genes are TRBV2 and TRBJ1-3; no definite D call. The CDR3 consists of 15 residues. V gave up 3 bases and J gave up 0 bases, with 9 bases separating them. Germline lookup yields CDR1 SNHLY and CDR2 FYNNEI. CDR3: CASSERRLSGNTIYF. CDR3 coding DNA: TGTGCCAGCAGTGAGAGGCGCCTCTCTGGAAACACCATATATTTT.

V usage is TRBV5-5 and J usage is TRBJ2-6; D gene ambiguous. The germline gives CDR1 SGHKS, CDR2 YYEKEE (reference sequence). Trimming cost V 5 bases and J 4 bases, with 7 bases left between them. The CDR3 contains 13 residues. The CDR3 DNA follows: TGTGCCAGCAGTGCGTCGGGGGCCAACGTCCTGACTTTC. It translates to CASSASGANVLTF.

For the CDR3, the DNA is TGTGCCAGCAGGGGGACTAGCGGCGACTATATAGCCAAAAACATTCAGTACTTC. It encodes CASRGTSGDYIAKNIQYF. V usage is TRBV27 and J usage is TRBJ2-4, with TRBD2 matching over 11 bases. Trimming removed 6 bases from V and 0 bases from J; junction bases left unmatched: 10. Per germline, CDR1 MNHEY and CDR2 SMNVEV (reference sequence). CDR3 length equals 18 residues.

The CDR3 DNA follows: TGTGCCAGCAGCTTAGGCGGTTTCTCCTACGAGCAGTACTTC. Protein sequence: CASSLGGFSYEQYF. The chain employs TRBV11-2 and TRBJ2-7; D is uncertain. Looked up from germline, CDR1 is SGHAT and CDR2 is FQNNGV. Trimming stripped 1 base from V and 0 bases from J, with 7 bases between. CDR3 size: 14 residues.

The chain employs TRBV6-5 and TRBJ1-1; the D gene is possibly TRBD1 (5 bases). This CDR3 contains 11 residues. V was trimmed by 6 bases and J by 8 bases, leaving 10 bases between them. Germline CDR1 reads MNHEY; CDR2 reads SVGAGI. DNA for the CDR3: TGTGCCAGCAGCCGGAGACAGGAAGCTTTCTTT. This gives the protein CASSRRQEAFF.

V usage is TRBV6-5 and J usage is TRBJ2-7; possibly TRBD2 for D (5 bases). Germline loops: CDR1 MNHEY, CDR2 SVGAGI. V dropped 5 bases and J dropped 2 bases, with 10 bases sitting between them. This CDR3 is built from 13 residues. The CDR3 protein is CASSKDWTYEQYF. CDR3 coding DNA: TGTGCCAGCAGTAAGGACTGGACCTACGAGCAGTACTTC.

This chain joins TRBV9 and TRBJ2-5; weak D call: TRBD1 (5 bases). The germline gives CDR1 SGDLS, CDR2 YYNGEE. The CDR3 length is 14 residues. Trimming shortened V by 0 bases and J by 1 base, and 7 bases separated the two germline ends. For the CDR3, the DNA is TGTGCCAGCAGCGTAGGACAGATCCAAGAGACCCAGTACTTC. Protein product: CASSVGQIQETQYF.

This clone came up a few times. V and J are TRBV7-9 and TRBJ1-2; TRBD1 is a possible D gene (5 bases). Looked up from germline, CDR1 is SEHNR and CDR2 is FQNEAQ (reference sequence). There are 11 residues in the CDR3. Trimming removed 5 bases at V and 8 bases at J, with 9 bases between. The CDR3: CASSPGQGYTF. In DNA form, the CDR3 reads TGTGCCAGCAGCCCCGGACAAGGCTACACCTTC.

In DNA form, the CDR3 reads TGTGCCAGCAGTTTTATGACTAGCGGCACCCCCGAGCAGTACTTC. Residues: CASSFMTSGTPEQYF. This chain connects TRBV28 to TRBJ2-7; 9 nucleotides line up with TRBD2. Germline lookup yields CDR1 MDHEN and CDR2 SYDVKM. This CDR3 comprises 15 residues. The V segment lost 3 bases and the J segment 6 bases; nucleotides outside the gene matches: 9.

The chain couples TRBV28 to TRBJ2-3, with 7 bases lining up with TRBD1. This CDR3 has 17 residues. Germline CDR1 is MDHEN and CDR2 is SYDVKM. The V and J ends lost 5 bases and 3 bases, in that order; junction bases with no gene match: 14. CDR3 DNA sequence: TGTGCCAGCAGTCAATTCCGCCTCCGGGACAGTACAGATACGCAGTATTTT. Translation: CASSQFRLRDSTDTQYF.

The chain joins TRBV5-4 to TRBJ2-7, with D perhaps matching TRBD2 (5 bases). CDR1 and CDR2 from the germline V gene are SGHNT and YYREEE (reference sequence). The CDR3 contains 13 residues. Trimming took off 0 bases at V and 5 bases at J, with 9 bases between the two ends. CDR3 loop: CASSLASQNEQYF. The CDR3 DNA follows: TGTGCCAGCAGCTTGGCTAGCCAGAACGAGCAGTACTTC.

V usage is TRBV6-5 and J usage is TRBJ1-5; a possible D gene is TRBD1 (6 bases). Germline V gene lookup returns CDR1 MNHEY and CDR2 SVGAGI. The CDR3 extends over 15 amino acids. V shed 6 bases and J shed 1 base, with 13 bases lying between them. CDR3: CASRPQGPSNQPQHF. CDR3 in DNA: TGTGCCAGCAGACCACAGGGCCCCAGCAATCAGCCCCAGCATTTT.

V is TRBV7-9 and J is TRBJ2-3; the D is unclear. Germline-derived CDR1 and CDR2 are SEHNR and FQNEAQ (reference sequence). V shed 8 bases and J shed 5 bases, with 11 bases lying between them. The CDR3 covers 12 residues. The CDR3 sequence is CASSSPLDTQYF. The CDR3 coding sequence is TGTGCCAGCTCAAGCCCGTTAGATACGCAGTATTTT.